The rows below give T cell receptor beta chains drawn from one sample of a study of siplizumab effects on memory and regulatory T cells. Sequenced by immunoSEQ multiplex PCR; TCRdb stores in-frame clones only, minus some. The sample includes more than 75,000 clones, roughly 97% seen only once; the top ten take 0.03% to 0.035%. Sequenced material: naive CD4+ T cells sorted from blood. The source of these receptors is a human donor in good health. The CDR3 runs from the conserved cysteine through the conserved F or W. The order of the fields is V gene, D gene, J gene, CDR3 protein, CDR3 DNA. A D gene is named only where the DNA matches it firmly.

TRBV5-1,TRBD2,TRBJ2-3,CASSLVVAGGPDTQYF,TGCGCCAGCAGCTTGGTGGTAGCGGGGGGCCCAGATACGCAGTATTTT
TRBV19,-,TRBJ1-5,CASSTPNQPQHF,TGTGCCAGTAGTACACCTAACCAGCCCCAGCATTTT
TRBV25-1,-,TRBJ2-1,CASPSTGPNLYNEQFF,TGTGCCAGCCCATCCACCGGGCCCAATCTTTACAATGAGCAGTTCTTC
TRBV7-2,TRBD2,TRBJ2-7,CASSSRLAAYEQYF,TGTGCCAGCAGCAGTCGACTAGCCGCCTACGAGCAGTACTTC
TRBV7-9,-,TRBJ2-2,CASSLLRVTNTGELFF,TGTGCCAGCAGCTTATTAAGGGTTACGAACACCGGGGAGCTGTTTTTT
TRBV10-3,-,TRBJ2-1,CAISVAAYNEQFF,TGTGCCATCTCCGTCGCCGCCTACAATGAGCAGTTCTTC
TRBV6-5,TRBD2,TRBJ2-7,CASTLRPGLHYEQYF,TGTGCCAGCACCCTAAGGCCGGGACTACACTACGAGCAGTACTTC
TRBV6-5,-,TRBJ2-2,CASSYLQGSGELFF,TGTGCCAGCAGTTACTTACAGGGCTCCGGGGAGCTGTTTTTT
TRBV11-2,-,TRBJ2-2,CASSFRSTGELFF,TGTGCCAGCAGCTTCCGTAGCACCGGGGAGCTGTTTTTT
TRBV14,-,TRBJ1-1,CASSQYGFPMNTEAFF,TGTGCCAGCAGCCAGTACGGGTTCCCCATGAACACTGAAGCTTTCTTT
TRBV20-1,-,TRBJ1-4,CSATGGGVLFF,TGCAGTGCTACCGGAGGGGGGGTACTGTTTTTT
TRBV10-3,-,TRBJ1-3,CAISESGALGNTIYF,TGTGCCATCAGTGAGTCGGGGGCACTAGGAAACACCATATATTTT
TRBV5-1,TRBD2,TRBJ2-1,CASSTIAGGYEQFF,TGCGCCAGCAGCACCATAGCGGGGGGGTATGAGCAGTTCTTC
TRBV7-9,-,TRBJ1-4,CASSLEQAVLTNEKLFF,TGTGCCAGCAGCCTGGAACAGGCCGTACTAACTAATGAAAAACTGTTTTTT
TRBV2,-,TRBJ1-5,CASSGQGSNQPQHF,TGTGCCAGCAGTGGGCAGGGCAGCAATCAGCCCCAGCATTTT
TRBV5-6,TRBD1,TRBJ1-3,CASSSTGGDTIYF,TGTGCCAGCAGCTCGACAGGGGGAGACACCATATATTTT
TRBV18,-,TRBJ1-1,CASSQSNTEAFF,TGTGCCAGCTCACAGAGTAACACTGAAGCTTTCTTT
TRBV12-5,-,TRBJ2-2,CASGLWVGSLIWELFF,TGTGCTAGTGGTCTCTGGGTCGGGTCTCTCATCTGGGAGCTGTTTTTT
TRBV9,-,TRBJ2-3,CASSVTSRPGTDTQYF,TGTGCCAGCAGCGTCACATCCCGCCCGGGCACAGATACGCAGTATTTT
TRBV9,-,TRBJ1-2,CASSVGWGRNYGYTF,TGTGCCAGCAGCGTAGGATGGGGGAGAAACTATGGCTACACCTTC
TRBV5-1,TRBD1,TRBJ1-1,CASSLGDRGTEAFF,TGCGCCAGCAGCTTGGGGGACAGAGGCACTGAAGCTTTCTTT
TRBV4-2,-,TRBJ1-6,CASSLVAGGSPLHF,TGTGCCAGCAGCTTGGTGGCTGGGGGTTCACCCCTCCACTTT
TRBV28,-,TRBJ1-2,CASYSGGIYGYTF,TGTGCCAGCTACTCCGGGGGCATCTATGGCTACACCTTC
TRBV19,-,TRBJ1-4,CASRDPPRGAGEKLFF,TGTGCCAGTAGAGACCCCCCCAGGGGTGCTGGGGAAAAACTGTTTTTT
TRBV4-3,-,TRBJ1-6,CASSQDRTFYNSPLHF,TGCGCCAGCAGCCAAGATAGGACGTTCTATAATTCACCCCTCCACTTT
TRBV11-2,-,TRBJ1-4,CASSLRKSVNEKLFF,TGTGCCAGCAGCTTGAGAAAGAGCGTTAATGAAAAACTGTTTTTT
TRBV11-1,-,TRBJ1-4,CASSPSGGSNEKLFF,TGTGCCAGCAGCCCCTCGGGGGGTTCGAATGAAAAACTGTTTTTT
TRBV12-5,-,TRBJ2-7,CASGSPRVSSYEQYF,TGTGCTAGTGGTTCCCCCCGGGTCAGCTCCTACGAGCAGTACTTC
TRBV6-4,-,TRBJ2-1,CASSDSSRGKNNEQFF,TGTGCCAGCAGTGACTCGTCGAGGGGTAAGAACAATGAGCAGTTCTTC
TRBV7-3,-,TRBJ1-1,CASSATLTEAFF,TGTGCCAGCAGCGCCACTCTTACTGAAGCTTTCTTT
TRBV28,-,TRBJ2-1,CASTSPVKVEQFF,TGTGCCAGCACTTCCCCCGTGAAGGTTGAGCAGTTCTTC
TRBV27,-,TRBJ1-1,CASSLTGYTEAFF,TGTGCCAGCAGTTTAACGGGCTACACTGAAGCTTTCTTT